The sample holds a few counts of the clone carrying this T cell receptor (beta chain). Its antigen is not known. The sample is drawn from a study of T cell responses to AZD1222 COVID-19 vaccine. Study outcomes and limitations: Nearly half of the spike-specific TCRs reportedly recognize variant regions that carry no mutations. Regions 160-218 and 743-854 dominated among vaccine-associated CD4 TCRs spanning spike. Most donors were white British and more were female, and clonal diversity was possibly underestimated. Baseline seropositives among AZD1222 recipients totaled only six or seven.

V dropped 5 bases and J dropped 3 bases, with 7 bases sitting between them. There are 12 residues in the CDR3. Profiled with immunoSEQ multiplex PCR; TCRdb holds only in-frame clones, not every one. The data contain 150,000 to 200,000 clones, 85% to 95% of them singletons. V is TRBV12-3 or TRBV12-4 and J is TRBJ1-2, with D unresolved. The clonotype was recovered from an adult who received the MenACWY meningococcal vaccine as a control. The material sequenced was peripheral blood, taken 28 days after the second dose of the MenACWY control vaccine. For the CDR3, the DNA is TGTGCCAGCAGTCCTCGCGACTATGGCTACACCTTC. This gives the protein CASSPRDYGYTF.